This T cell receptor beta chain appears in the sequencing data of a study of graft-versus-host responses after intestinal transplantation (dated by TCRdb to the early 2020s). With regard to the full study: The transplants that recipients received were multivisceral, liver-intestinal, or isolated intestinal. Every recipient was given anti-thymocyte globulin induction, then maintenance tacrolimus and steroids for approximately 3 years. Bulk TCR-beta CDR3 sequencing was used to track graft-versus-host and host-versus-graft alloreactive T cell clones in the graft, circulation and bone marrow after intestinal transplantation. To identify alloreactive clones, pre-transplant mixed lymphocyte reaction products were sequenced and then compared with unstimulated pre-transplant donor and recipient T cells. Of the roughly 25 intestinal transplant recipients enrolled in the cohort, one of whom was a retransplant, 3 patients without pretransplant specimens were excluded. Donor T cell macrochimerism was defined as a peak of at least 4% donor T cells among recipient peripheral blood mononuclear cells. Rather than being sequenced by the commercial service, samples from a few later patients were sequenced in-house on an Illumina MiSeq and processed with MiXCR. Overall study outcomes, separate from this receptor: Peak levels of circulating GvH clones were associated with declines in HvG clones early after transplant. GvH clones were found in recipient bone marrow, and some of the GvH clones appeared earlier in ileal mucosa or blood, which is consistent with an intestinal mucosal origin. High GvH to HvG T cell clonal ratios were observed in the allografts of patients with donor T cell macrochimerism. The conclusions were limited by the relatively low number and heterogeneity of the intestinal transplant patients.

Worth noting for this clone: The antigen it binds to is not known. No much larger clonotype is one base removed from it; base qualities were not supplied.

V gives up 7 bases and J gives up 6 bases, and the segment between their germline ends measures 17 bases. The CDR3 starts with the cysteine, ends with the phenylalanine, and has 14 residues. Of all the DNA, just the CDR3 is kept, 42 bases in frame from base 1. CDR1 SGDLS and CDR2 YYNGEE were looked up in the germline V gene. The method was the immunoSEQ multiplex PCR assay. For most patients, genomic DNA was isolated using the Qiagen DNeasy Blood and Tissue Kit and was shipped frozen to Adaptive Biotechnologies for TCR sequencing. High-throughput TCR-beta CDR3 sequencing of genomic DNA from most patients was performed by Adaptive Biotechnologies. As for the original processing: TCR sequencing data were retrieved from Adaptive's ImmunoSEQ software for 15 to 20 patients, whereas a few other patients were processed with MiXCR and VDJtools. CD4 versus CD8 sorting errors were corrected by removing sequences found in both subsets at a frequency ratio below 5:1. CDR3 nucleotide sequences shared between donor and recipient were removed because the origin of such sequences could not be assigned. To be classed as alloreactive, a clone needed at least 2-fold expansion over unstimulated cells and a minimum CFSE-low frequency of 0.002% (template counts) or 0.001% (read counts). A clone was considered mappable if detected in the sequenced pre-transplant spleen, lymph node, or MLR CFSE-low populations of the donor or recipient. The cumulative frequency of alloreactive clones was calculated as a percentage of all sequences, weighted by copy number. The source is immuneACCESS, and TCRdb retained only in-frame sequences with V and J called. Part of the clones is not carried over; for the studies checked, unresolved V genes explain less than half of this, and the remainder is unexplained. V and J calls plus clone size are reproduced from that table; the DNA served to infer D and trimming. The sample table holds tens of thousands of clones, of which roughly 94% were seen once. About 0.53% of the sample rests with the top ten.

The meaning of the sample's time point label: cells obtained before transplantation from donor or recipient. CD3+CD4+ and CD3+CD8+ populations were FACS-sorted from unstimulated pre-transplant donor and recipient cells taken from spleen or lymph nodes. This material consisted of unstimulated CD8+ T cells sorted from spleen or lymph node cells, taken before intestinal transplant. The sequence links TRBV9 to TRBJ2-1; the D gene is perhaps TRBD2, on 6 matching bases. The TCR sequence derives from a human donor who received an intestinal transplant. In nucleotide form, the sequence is TGTGCCAGCTCCCCCGGGGGAACTGGCAATGAGCAGTTCTTC. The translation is CASSPGGTGNEQFF.